This T cell receptor (beta chain) was found in a study of T cell repertoires in cytomegalovirus infection. About the study: From public TCR beta signatures came an indication of both CMV infection and matching HLA type.

From the reads, TCRdb called clonotypes with MiXCR, one entry per CDR3 protein. Among 150,000 to 200,000 distinct CDR3 sequences, 28% were seen once, and the ten largest hold approximately 30%. Germline lookup yields CDR1 LNHDA and CDR2 SQIVND (reference sequence). The CDR3 runs to 15 residues. The V gene lost 6 bases and the J gene lost 0 bases, with 15 bases spanning the gap. This clonotype was seen a few times. This receptor was taken from a human donor in good health (CMV status not recorded). Some clones in this sample may be carry-over from other donors' samples. The J gene is TRBJ2-7, the V gene TRBV19, with D possibly being TRBD1 (6 bases). Sequencing was done on a sample of PBMCs. The CDR3 DNA is TGTGCCAGTAGACCGACTTCGGACAGCTCCTACGAGCAGTACTTC. Its protein is CASRPTSDSSYEQYF. Together with reference TRBV19 and TRBJ2-7, the CDR3 gives the full variable domain: DGGITQSPKYLFRKEGQNVTLSCEQNLNHDAMYWYRQDPGQGLRLIYYSQIVNDFQKGDIAEGYSVSREKKESFPLTVTSAQKNPTAFYLCASRPTSDSSYEQYFGPGTRLTVT.